This entry concerns a single TCR beta chain. The table lists this clonotype with a few counts. Its specific antigen is unknown. The record has no base qualities; no much larger clone is one base away. The data derive from a study of identical twins (dated by TCRdb to 2015 to 2016). For context, the study as a whole: To test whether fetal clonotypes persist, this study deep-sequenced TCR alpha and beta repertoires from monozygotic twins, from unrelated adults of various ages, and from cord blood. Replicate twin experiments were performed at different times using different library preparation protocols to rule out contamination.

The CDR3 sequence holds 15 residues, the cysteine and phenylalanine included. Here the CDR3 DNA is all that survives: 45 bases in frame from base 1. The germline V gene (reference sequence) supplies CDR1 SGHKS and CDR2 YYEKEE. V is cut by 0 bases and J by 6 bases, and the space between the germline ends is 13 bases. The investigation overall reported the following: In beta out-of-frame sequences, excess twin sharing was weaker, because having fewer shared sequences lowered the signal-to-noise ratio. Compared with coincidental sharing between unrelated individuals, an excess of low generation-probability sequences was observed among out-of-frame TCR alpha sequences shared between twins. In monozygotic twins, out-of-frame TCR alpha sharing was systematically underestimated by recombination models, although the models agreed with sharing between unrelated individuals. Fewer insertions were carried by abundant cord blood beta clonotypes, a similar but weaker trend appeared in young adult naive repertoires, and no such trend appeared in memory repertoires. Zero-insertion analyses could be partly confounded by invariant T cells such as MAIT and iNKT, though diverse VJ usage argued against such confounding for most clonotypes. Because the same donors could not be followed over many years, conclusions were based on cross-sectional statistical analysis.

The library was built by means of 5' RACE. Sequenced on an Illumina HiSeq 2000. A universal primer binding site was introduced by template switching, and a unique molecular identifier was present in the final cDNA, enabling accurate counting of TCR cDNA molecules. First-strand cDNA for TCR alpha and beta chains was synthesized from specific primers in the conserved constant-segment region. Each cDNA library was double barcoded, with a SMART-Mk sample barcode plus Illumina barcodes, to control for contamination. Two successive PCR steps introduced TruSeq adapter sequences along with Illumina sample barcodes. Sequencing of the TCR alpha and beta cDNA libraries was done on the Illumina HiSeq platform using custom primers. The published analysis was carried out like this. MiGEC processed the raw reads to extract unique molecular identifiers, while MiXCR was used to determine the CDR3 positions. Recombination models were inferred per individual with the repgenHMM and IGoR tools using an EM algorithm. The tcR package in R was used for shared clonotype analysis, with sharing normalized by the product of cloneset sizes. To study raw recombination without the effects of thymic and clonal selection, out-of-frame nonproductive sequences were analyzed. The public sequencing data were trimmed at Q25 with fastp and processed into clonotypes with MiXCR by TCRdb, which kept only in-frame beta chains. All rows with the same CDR3 protein become a single entry with the most common DNA and genes. The authors' filters were not applied to this entry. The sample records about 430,000 distinct CDR3 sequences, about 18% of which are singletons. The top ten hold around 12% of the sample.

All donors were healthy Caucasians. The researchers also sequenced three unrelated adults who were not twins: a male aged 18 to 30, a male aged 50 to 60, and a female aged 50 to 60. Miltenyi CD45RO+ enrichment and human naive T-cell isolation kits were used to isolate memory (CD45RO+) and naive T cells from PBMC. The clonotype was recovered from a man aged 45 to 65 in good health. The sequencing sample was made of naive T cells sorted from blood. What this sample's cell subset or site label stands for: cells isolated with a human naive T-cell isolation kit. The rearranged chain carries TRBV5-5 and TRBJ1-5; a tentative D match to TRBD1 spans 5 bases. The nucleotides are TGTGCCAGCAGCTTGGAAGGGGCGTTCGGTCAGCCCCAGCATTTT. Translated, this gives CASSLEGAFGQPQHF.